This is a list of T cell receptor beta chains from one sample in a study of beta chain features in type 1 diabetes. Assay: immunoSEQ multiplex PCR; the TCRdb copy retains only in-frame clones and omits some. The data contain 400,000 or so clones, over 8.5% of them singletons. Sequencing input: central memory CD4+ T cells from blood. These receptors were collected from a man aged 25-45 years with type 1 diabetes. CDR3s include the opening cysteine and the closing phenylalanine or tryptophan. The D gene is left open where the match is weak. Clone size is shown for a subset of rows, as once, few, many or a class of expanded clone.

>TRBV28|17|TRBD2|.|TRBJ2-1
CASSLLLRTSGYNEQFF
TGTGCCAGCAGTTTACTATTGAGGACTAGCGGCTACAATGAGCAGTTCTTC
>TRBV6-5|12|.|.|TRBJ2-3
CASSYSGDTQYF
TGTGCCAGCAGTTACTCGGGAGATACGCAGTATTTT
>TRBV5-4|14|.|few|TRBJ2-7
CASSFQGTSHEQYF
TGTGCCAGCAGCTTTCAGGGTACTTCCCACGAGCAGTACTTC
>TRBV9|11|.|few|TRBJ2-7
CASKHCKEQYF
TGTGCCAGCAAACACTGCAAAGAGCAGTACTTC
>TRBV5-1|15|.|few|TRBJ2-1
CASSLLLGTYNEQFF
TGCGCCAGCAGCTTGCTTCTGGGAACCTACAATGAGCAGTTCTTC
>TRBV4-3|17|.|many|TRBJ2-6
CASSTRLGGSGANVLTF
TGCGCCAGCAGCACCCGCCTTGGCGGTTCTGGGGCCAACGTCCTGACTTTC
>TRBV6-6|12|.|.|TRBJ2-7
CASSYRTTGQYF
TGTGCCAGCAGTTACCGGACGACCGGGCAGTACTTC
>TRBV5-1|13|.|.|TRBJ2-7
CASKDSGSYEQYF
TGCGCCAGCAAAGATAGCGGATCCTACGAGCAGTACTTC
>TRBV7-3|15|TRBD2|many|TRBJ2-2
CASRSGRGSSGELFF
TGTGCCAGCAGAAGCGGGAGAGGCTCATCCGGGGAGCTGTTTTTT
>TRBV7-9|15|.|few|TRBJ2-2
CASSFKWGRPGELFF
TGTGCCAGCAGCTTTAAATGGGGGCGACCCGGGGAGCTGTTTTTT
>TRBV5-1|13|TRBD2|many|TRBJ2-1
CASSYTRGGTQFF
TGCGCCAGCAGTTATACGCGCGGGGGGACCCAGTTCTTC
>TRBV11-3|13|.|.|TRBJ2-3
CASSFLGKDTQYF
TGTGCCAGCAGCTTTTTGGGAAAAGATACGCAGTATTTT
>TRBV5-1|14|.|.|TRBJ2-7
CASSLEQGTPEQYF
TGCGCCAGCAGCTTGGAACAGGGAACCCCCGAGCAGTACTTC
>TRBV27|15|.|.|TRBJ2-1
CASSYIRDKDNEQFF
TGTGCCAGCAGTTACATCCGGGACAAAGACAATGAGCAGTTCTTC
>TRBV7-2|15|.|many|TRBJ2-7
CASSLRARYAGEQYF
TGTGCCAGCAGCCTCAGGGCGAGGTATGCGGGCGAGCAGTACTTC